The present entry profiles one T cell receptor (beta chain) with its context. Enrolled patients, whose metastatic non-small-cell lung cancer was chemo-refractory, received focal radiation plus CTLA-4 blockade with ipilimumab. The trim removed 4 bases at V and 1 base at J, leaving 4 bases unmatched. This CDR3 region has 15 residues. The germline CDR1 and CDR2 sequences are SGHNT and YYREEE (reference sequence). Data came from immunoSEQ multiplex PCR; TCRdb stores just in-frame clones and leaves some out. The sample holds over 80,000 clones, roughly 85% seen once. The sample belongs to a study of radiotherapy plus CTLA-4 blockade in lung cancer. In the study overall: Objective response was observed in roughly 17% of patients, and disease control in about 30%.

The chain recombines TRBV5-4 with TRBJ1-1; 10 bases match TRBD1. Material: peripheral blood, obtained from a patient treated with radiotherapy plus ipilimumab. This TCR was recovered from a human donor with non-small cell lung cancer who had stable disease on radiotherapy plus ipilimumab. CDR3 coding DNA: TGTGCCAGCAGCGGCCGGGACAGGGGGAACACTGAAGCTTTCTTT. This translates into CASSGRDRGNTEAFF.